These T cell receptor beta chains were read from a single sample in a study of OX40 agonist ivuxolimab in advanced cancers. Sequenced by immunoSEQ multiplex PCR; TCRdb stores in-frame clones only, minus some. The table includes 50,000 to 75,000 clones, nearly 90% detected once. The sample consisted of CD4+ or CD8+ T cells sorted from blood, taken in a trial of the OX40 agonist ivuxolimab. Every receptor here comes from an adult with an advanced solid tumor such as melanoma, head and neck, liver or kidney cancer. Each CDR3 is given with its conserved first and last residue. Fields, in order: J gene, D gene, V gene, clone size, CDR3 protein, CDR3 DNA. D genes are given only for firm matches. Size values are once, few and many counts, or a class for expanded clones, and some rows have none.

j_call: TRBJ1-4
d_call: -
v_call: TRBV7-2
clone_size: -
cdr3_aa: CASSPRAHMATNEKLFF
cdr3_nt: TGTGCCAGCAGCCCCCGGGCCCACATGGCAACTAATGAAAAACTGTTTTTT

j_call: TRBJ2-3
d_call: TRBD1
v_call: TRBV2
clone_size: -
cdr3_aa: CASFRDRSTDTQYF
cdr3_nt: TGTGCCAGCTTCCGGGACAGAAGCACAGATACGCAGTATTTT

j_call: TRBJ2-2
d_call: -
v_call: TRBV5-1
clone_size: once
cdr3_aa: CASRTGRTGELFF
cdr3_nt: TGCGCCAGCAGAACAGGTCGGACCGGGGAGCTGTTTTTT

j_call: TRBJ2-5
d_call: TRBD2
v_call: TRBV7-3
clone_size: few
cdr3_aa: CASSPLDRLAGGRETQYF
cdr3_nt: TGTGCCAGCAGCCCTTTAGACCGACTAGCGGGGGGGCGTGAGACCCAGTACTTC

j_call: TRBJ2-1
d_call: -
v_call: TRBV9
clone_size: -
cdr3_aa: CASSVGVLNNEQFF
cdr3_nt: TGTGCCAGCAGCGTAGGAGTACTAAACAATGAGCAGTTCTTC

j_call: TRBJ2-7
d_call: TRBD1
v_call: TRBV4-1
clone_size: -
cdr3_aa: CASSQDQGARSYEQYF
cdr3_nt: TGCGCCAGCAGCCAAGATCAGGGGGCCAGGTCCTACGAGCAGTACTTC

j_call: TRBJ2-3
d_call: -
v_call: TRBV7-6
clone_size: -
cdr3_aa: CASTSADTQYF
cdr3_nt: TGTGCCAGCACTAGCGCAGATACGCAGTATTTT

j_call: TRBJ2-1
d_call: -
v_call: TRBV5-5
clone_size: -
cdr3_aa: CASSSTIPGQPYNEQFF
cdr3_nt: TGTGCCAGCAGCTCCACGATCCCGGGCCAACCTTACAATGAGCAGTTCTTC

j_call: TRBJ1-1
d_call: -
v_call: TRBV6-5
clone_size: -
cdr3_aa: CASRGIRETEAFF
cdr3_nt: TGTGCCAGCAGAGGGATCAGGGAAACTGAAGCTTTCTTT

j_call: TRBJ2-5
d_call: TRBD2
v_call: TRBV5-4
clone_size: -
cdr3_aa: CASSTGLAGETQYF
cdr3_nt: TGTGCCAGCAGCACCGGACTAGCGGGTGAGACCCAGTACTTC

j_call: TRBJ2-7
d_call: -
v_call: TRBV5-8
clone_size: -
cdr3_aa: CASSPQSFRQYF
cdr3_nt: TGTGCCAGCAGCCCGCAGAGCTTCAGGCAGTACTTC

j_call: TRBJ1-6
d_call: -
v_call: TRBV19
clone_size: few
cdr3_aa: CASSHLDSPLHF
cdr3_nt: TGTGCCAGTAGTCACTTGGATTCACCCCTCCACTTT

j_call: TRBJ1-1
d_call: TRBD1
v_call: TRBV7-9
clone_size: -
cdr3_aa: CASSGDSNTEAFF
cdr3_nt: TGTGCCAGCAGCGGGGACAGCAACACTGAAGCTTTCTTT

j_call: TRBJ1-3
d_call: -
v_call: TRBV19
clone_size: once
cdr3_aa: CASRWGDTIYF
cdr3_nt: TGTGCCAGTAGATGGGGCGACACCATATATTTT

j_call: TRBJ2-2
d_call: -
v_call: TRBV9
clone_size: -
cdr3_aa: CASSVTPIPGELFF
cdr3_nt: TGTGCCAGCAGCGTAACACCCATTCCCGGGGAGCTGTTTTTT

j_call: TRBJ2-1
d_call: TRBD1
v_call: TRBV5-5
clone_size: -
cdr3_aa: CASASGTGTIGQFF
cdr3_nt: TGTGCCAGCGCCTCCGGGACAGGGACGATAGGGCAGTTCTTC

j_call: TRBJ2-2
d_call: TRBD1
v_call: TRBV5-4
clone_size: -
cdr3_aa: CASSEKTQGEFGELFF
cdr3_nt: TGTGCCAGCAGCGAAAAAACACAGGGGGAATTCGGGGAGCTGTTTTTT